The clone carrying this T cell receptor beta chain was seen just once. What it binds is unknown. V shed 0 bases and J shed 0 bases, with 9 bases lying between them. There are 15 residues in the CDR3. Per germline, CDR1 SGDLS and CDR2 YYNGEE. Then a second PCR, running roughly 7 to 11 cycles, was carried out with a sample-barcoded 5' primer and a J-beta primer mix. TCRdb passed the 5' RACE reads through MiXCR, listing each CDR3 protein once. The table includes 850,000 to 1,100,000 distinct CDR3 sequences, 35% to 40% detected once. The sample is drawn from a study of blood T cells in healthy people across ages. Points from the study as a whole: TCR beta diversity, measured per million T cells, fell in a roughly linear way with age.

Input material: blood. The gene calls are TRBV9 and TRBJ1-1; D gene unclear. This TCR came from a man between 18 and 29 years old in good health. The CDR3 bases are TGTGCCAGCAGCGTAGCCGGGGAGATGAACACTGAAGCTTTCTTT. Protein sequence: CASSVAGEMNTEAFF. Together with reference TRBV9 and TRBJ1-1, the CDR3 gives the full variable domain: DSGVTQTPKHLITATGQRVTLRCSPRSGDLSVYWYQQSLDQGLQFLIQYYNGEERAKGNILERFSAQQFPDLHSELNLSSLELGDSALYFCASSVAGEMNTEAFFGQGTRLTVV.